The source of this T cell receptor beta chain is a study of shared T cell receptors in the human thymus. In its sample, this clone was seen a few times. The CDR3 contains 16 residues. The germline gives CDR1 SGHDT, CDR2 YYEEEE. The J segment lost 0 bases and the V segment lost 4 bases, leaving 9 bases of the junction unmatched. Only in-frame clones appear in the TCRdb table, and some are missing; sequencing was by immunoSEQ multiplex PCR. The repertoire includes some 700,000 clones, roughly 85% of them detected once, and 0.0095% to 0.013% sits in the top ten. This same sample was also part of a study on human thymus T cells.

The rearrangement links TRBV5-6 to TRBJ1-2; 7 bases align to TRBD1. Material: thymocytes. The clonotype was recovered from a girl under three years old with a congenital heart defect. The CDR3 DNA reads as TGTGCCAGCAGCCTATACCGACAGGGAGCTAACTATGGCTACACCTTC. Protein sequence: CASSLYRQGANYGYTF. The whole variable domain, remainder taken from reference TRBV5-6 and TRBJ1-2, is DAGVTQSPTHLIKTRGQQVTLRCSPKSGHDTVSWYQQALGQGPQFIFQYYEEEERQRGNFPDRFSGHQFPNYSSELNVNALLLGDSALYLCASSLYRQGANYGYTFGSGTRLTVV.